A selection of T cell receptor beta chains follows, all from one sample in a study of OX40 agonist ivuxolimab in advanced cancers. Measured with immunoSEQ multiplex PCR; TCRdb has only the in-frame clones, and not every one. The repertoire holds 40,000 to 50,000 clones, with about 91% as singletons. The source was CD4+ or CD8+ T cells sorted from blood, collected in a trial of the OX40 agonist ivuxolimab. These TCRs come from an adult with an advanced solid tumor such as melanoma, head and neck, liver or kidney cancer. Both conserved end residues are part of each CDR3. Each record gives: J gene, D gene, V gene, clone size, CDR3 DNA, CDR3 protein. D genes are given only for firm matches. Size tells how often a clone was seen (once, few, many) or the class of an expanded clone, and some rows leave it out.

j_gene: TRBJ2-1; d_gene: TRBD2; v_gene: TRBV2; abundance: NA; CDR3nt: TGTGCCAGCAGTGGGGCTAGCGGGGTGAACAATGAGCAGTTCTTC; CDR3aa: CASSGASGVNNEQFF
j_gene: TRBJ1-1; d_gene: TRBD1; v_gene: TRBV29-1; abundance: NA; CDR3nt: TGCAGCGTTGAAATGACAGGGCTGAACACTGAAGCTTTCTTT; CDR3aa: CSVEMTGLNTEAFF
j_gene: TRBJ2-5; d_gene: NA; v_gene: TRBV28; abundance: once; CDR3nt: TGTGCCAGCACCTCCTGGACAGCCGTCAGACAGACCCAGTACTTC; CDR3aa: CASTSWTAVRQTQYF
j_gene: TRBJ2-3; d_gene: TRBD2; v_gene: TRBV7-8; abundance: NA; CDR3nt: TGTGCCAGCAGCATACTAGCGGGGAGCACAGATACGCAGTATTTT; CDR3aa: CASSILAGSTDTQYF
j_gene: TRBJ2-7; d_gene: TRBD1; v_gene: TRBV5-6; abundance: few; CDR3nt: TGTGCCAGCAGCTTGGGACAGGGCAGCTCCTACGAGCAGTACTTC; CDR3aa: CASSLGQGSSYEQYF
j_gene: TRBJ2-7; d_gene: TRBD2; v_gene: TRBV5-1; abundance: NA; CDR3nt: TGCGCCAGCAGCTCAGCGGCTAGCGGGGAGAATTACGAGCAGTACTTC; CDR3aa: CASSSAASGENYEQYF
j_gene: TRBJ2-3; d_gene: NA; v_gene: TRBV5-4; abundance: NA; CDR3nt: TGTGCCAGCAGCTTGGGCAGGGTCGGCACAGATACGCAGTATTTT; CDR3aa: CASSLGRVGTDTQYF
j_gene: TRBJ2-7; d_gene: NA; v_gene: TRBV4-3; abundance: NA; CDR3nt: TGCGCCAGCAGCCAAGATTGGAGTGCCGAGCAGTACTTC; CDR3aa: CASSQDWSAEQYF
j_gene: TRBJ2-7; d_gene: NA; v_gene: TRBV5-5; abundance: NA; CDR3nt: TGTGCCAGCAGCTTGCCGGGCGCCTACGAGCAGTACTTC; CDR3aa: CASSLPGAYEQYF
j_gene: TRBJ2-7; d_gene: TRBD1; v_gene: TRBV5-6; abundance: NA; CDR3nt: TGTGCCAGCAGCTCCGGGACAGGGGGGTATTACGAGCAGTACTTC; CDR3aa: CASSSGTGGYYEQYF
j_gene: TRBJ1-6; d_gene: TRBD1; v_gene: TRBV27; abundance: NA; CDR3nt: TGTGCCAGCAGTATTAACAGGGGATCCGGTTCACCCCTCCACTTT; CDR3aa: CASSINRGSGSPLHF
j_gene: TRBJ1-2; d_gene: NA; v_gene: TRBV5-6; abundance: NA; CDR3nt: TGTGCCAGCAGCCTTAGGGGATCTAACTATGGCTACACCTTC; CDR3aa: CASSLRGSNYGYTF
j_gene: TRBJ2-7; d_gene: NA; v_gene: TRBV2; abundance: NA; CDR3nt: TGTGCCAGCAGTGAAGGCCTAGCAGTCTACGAGCAGTACTTC; CDR3aa: CASSEGLAVYEQYF
j_gene: TRBJ1-1; d_gene: NA; v_gene: TRBV7-6; abundance: NA; CDR3nt: TGTGCCAGCAGCTTAGGAGCCTGGAACACTGAAGCTTTCTTT; CDR3aa: CASSLGAWNTEAFF
j_gene: TRBJ2-5; d_gene: TRBD1; v_gene: TRBV10-3; abundance: NA; CDR3nt: TGTGCCATCAGTGAGTCGATGGCAGGGGGAAAAGAGACCCAGTACTTC; CDR3aa: CAISESMAGGKETQYF
j_gene: TRBJ2-1; d_gene: NA; v_gene: TRBV6-5; abundance: NA; CDR3nt: TGTGCCAGCAGTTACTATGCCTACTCCTACAATGAGCAGTTCTTC; CDR3aa: CASSYYAYSYNEQFF
j_gene: TRBJ2-6; d_gene: NA; v_gene: TRBV27; abundance: NA; CDR3nt: TGTGCCAGCGGGGACTCTCACTCTGGGGCCAACGTCCTGACTTTC; CDR3aa: CASGDSHSGANVLTF
j_gene: TRBJ2-3; d_gene: NA; v_gene: TRBV5-1; abundance: NA; CDR3nt: TGCGCCAGCAGCTTCCGGGACAGCACAGATACGCAGTATTTT; CDR3aa: CASSFRDSTDTQYF
j_gene: TRBJ1-1; d_gene: NA; v_gene: TRBV7-3; abundance: NA; CDR3nt: TGTGCCAGCAGCATGGGACTGCACACTGAAGCTTTCTTT; CDR3aa: CASSMGLHTEAFF
j_gene: TRBJ2-1; d_gene: NA; v_gene: TRBV7-9; abundance: NA; CDR3nt: TGTGCCAGCAGCTCCGGGACTCCCAATGAGCAGTTCTTC; CDR3aa: CASSSGTPNEQFF
j_gene: TRBJ2-4; d_gene: NA; v_gene: TRBV5-1; abundance: NA; CDR3nt: TGCGCCAGCAGCTTGGGGTCAGGGCCGGTAAACATTCAGTACTTC; CDR3aa: CASSLGSGPVNIQYF
j_gene: TRBJ2-1; d_gene: NA; v_gene: TRBV7-3; abundance: once; CDR3nt: TGTGCCAGCAGCCGGGCCCCGGGCAGGGCGATAGGTTCTACGAACAATGAGCAGTTCTTC; CDR3aa: CASSRAPGRAIGSTNNEQFF
j_gene: TRBJ2-7; d_gene: NA; v_gene: TRBV9; abundance: NA; CDR3nt: TGTGCCAGCAGCGCGACTAGCTCCTACGAGCAGTACTTC; CDR3aa: CASSATSSYEQYF
j_gene: TRBJ1-5; d_gene: NA; v_gene: TRBV5-6; abundance: NA; CDR3nt: TGTGCCAGCAGCTTGGAAGGGAGAGGAAATCAGCCCCAGCATTTT; CDR3aa: CASSLEGRGNQPQHF
j_gene: TRBJ2-1; d_gene: NA; v_gene: TRBV7-9; abundance: NA; CDR3nt: TGTGCCAGCAGCCCACCCCCCCCCGGGAGTCCCTACAATGAGCAGTTCTTC; CDR3aa: CASSPPPPGSPYNEQFF
j_gene: TRBJ1-1; d_gene: TRBD1; v_gene: TRBV12-5; abundance: medium-sized; CDR3nt: TGTGCTAGTGGTTTGGTAGGGTCAGGGGGAACTGAAGCTTTCTTT; CDR3aa: CASGLVGSGGTEAFF
j_gene: TRBJ1-1; d_gene: NA; v_gene: TRBV7-9; abundance: NA; CDR3nt: TGTGCCAGCAGCGATATACAGGACACTGAAGCTTTCTTT; CDR3aa: CASSDIQDTEAFF
j_gene: TRBJ2-3; d_gene: TRBD2; v_gene: TRBV6-5; abundance: once; CDR3nt: TGTGCCAGCACGATTGACGGGGGGGCGACAGATACGCAGTATTTT; CDR3aa: CASTIDGGATDTQYF
j_gene: TRBJ1-2; d_gene: NA; v_gene: TRBV4-3; abundance: few; CDR3nt: TGCGCCAGCAGCCAAGTGGGGACGGGCTATGGCTACACCTTC; CDR3aa: CASSQVGTGYGYTF
j_gene: TRBJ2-2; d_gene: TRBD2; v_gene: TRBV7-9; abundance: NA; CDR3nt: TGTGCCAGCAGCTCCAGTGGCGGGAGCGCTAACACCGGGGAGCTGTTTTTT; CDR3aa: CASSSSGGSANTGELFF
j_gene: TRBJ1-2; d_gene: NA; v_gene: TRBV7-8; abundance: NA; CDR3nt: TGTGCCAGCAGCTTAGCGGACGGATACTATGGCTACACCTTC; CDR3aa: CASSLADGYYGYTF
j_gene: TRBJ1-6; d_gene: NA; v_gene: TRBV28; abundance: medium-sized; CDR3nt: TGTGCCAGCAGACCCCCGGCAGGGACTAATTCACCCCTCCACTTT; CDR3aa: CASRPPAGTNSPLHF
j_gene: TRBJ2-1; d_gene: TRBD2; v_gene: TRBV9; abundance: NA; CDR3nt: TGTGCCAGCAGCGTAGCTAGCGGGGGGGCCAATGAGCAGTTCTTC; CDR3aa: CASSVASGGANEQFF
j_gene: TRBJ2-6; d_gene: NA; v_gene: TRBV4-3; abundance: NA; CDR3nt: TGCGCCAGCAGCCACGGACAGCTCTCTGGGGCCAACGTCCTGACTTTC; CDR3aa: CASSHGQLSGANVLTF
j_gene: TRBJ2-7; d_gene: NA; v_gene: TRBV9; abundance: NA; CDR3nt: TGTGCCAGCAGCCCTTCATACTTCCCGAGCTACGAGCAGTACTTC; CDR3aa: CASSPSYFPSYEQYF
j_gene: TRBJ2-2; d_gene: TRBD2; v_gene: TRBV7-2; abundance: NA; CDR3nt: TGTGCCAGCAGCGGACTAGCGGGAGAGCGCACCGGGGAGCTGTTTTTT; CDR3aa: CASSGLAGERTGELFF
j_gene: TRBJ2-5; d_gene: TRBD2; v_gene: TRBV7-9; abundance: NA; CDR3nt: TGTGCCAGCATCGGGACTAGCGGGGGGCGGATTTGGGAAGAGACCCAGTACTTC; CDR3aa: CASIGTSGGRIWEETQYF
j_gene: TRBJ2-5; d_gene: NA; v_gene: TRBV6-1; abundance: NA; CDR3nt: TGTGCCAGCAGATACAGGGTCCAAGAGACCCAGTACTTC; CDR3aa: CASRYRVQETQYF
j_gene: TRBJ2-1; d_gene: NA; v_gene: TRBV27; abundance: NA; CDR3nt: TGTGCCAGCAGCTTATACGGGTCAGGGCCTTACAATGAGCAGTTCTTC; CDR3aa: CASSLYGSGPYNEQFF
j_gene: TRBJ2-1; d_gene: NA; v_gene: TRBV7-9; abundance: NA; CDR3nt: TGTGCCAGCAGCCCGGACAGTCTAGACAATGAGCAGTTCTTC; CDR3aa: CASSPDSLDNEQFF
j_gene: TRBJ2-1; d_gene: TRBD2; v_gene: TRBV4-1; abundance: NA; CDR3nt: TGCGCCAGCAGCCACATTAGCGGGAGCCCCTACAATGAGCAGTTCTTC; CDR3aa: CASSHISGSPYNEQFF
j_gene: TRBJ2-1; d_gene: TRBD2; v_gene: TRBV9; abundance: once; CDR3nt: TGTGCCAGCAGCGAGAGGACTAGCGGGGGCCATAGCTCCTACAATGAGCAGTTCTTC; CDR3aa: CASSERTSGGHSSYNEQFF
j_gene: TRBJ2-7; d_gene: TRBD1; v_gene: TRBV5-3; abundance: NA; CDR3nt: TGTGCCAGAAGCAAGAGGGACAGGCCCTACGAGCAGTACTTC; CDR3aa: CARSKRDRPYEQYF
j_gene: TRBJ2-2; d_gene: TRBD2; v_gene: TRBV27; abundance: NA; CDR3nt: TGTGCCAGCAGTTTAGTGGCGGGGGTTCTCACCGGGGAGCTGTTTTTT; CDR3aa: CASSLVAGVLTGELFF
j_gene: TRBJ2-5; d_gene: TRBD1; v_gene: TRBV4-1; abundance: NA; CDR3nt: TGCGCCAGCAGCCAAGGGACAGGGCTCCAAGAGACCCAGTACTTC; CDR3aa: CASSQGTGLQETQYF
j_gene: TRBJ2-2; d_gene: NA; v_gene: TRBV5-1; abundance: NA; CDR3nt: TGCGCCAGCAGCTTGGAACAGACCAACACCGGGGAGCTGTTTTTT; CDR3aa: CASSLEQTNTGELFF
j_gene: TRBJ1-1; d_gene: NA; v_gene: TRBV4-2; abundance: NA; CDR3nt: TGTGCCAGCAGCCAAGCTGGGGCCACTGAAGCTTTCTTT; CDR3aa: CASSQAGATEAFF
j_gene: TRBJ1-2; d_gene: NA; v_gene: TRBV15; abundance: NA; CDR3nt: TGTGCCACCAGCAGAGCCAAAGGGGCTGATTATGGCTACACCTTC; CDR3aa: CATSRAKGADYGYTF
j_gene: TRBJ2-1; d_gene: NA; v_gene: TRBV14; abundance: NA; CDR3nt: TGTGCCAGCAGCCTCTATAGCGGTGAGCAGTTCTTC; CDR3aa: CASSLYSGEQFF
j_gene: TRBJ2-2; d_gene: TRBD2; v_gene: TRBV5-8; abundance: NA; CDR3nt: TGTGCCAGCAGCTTGGCCCTCCGACTAGCGGGGGGGCCCACCGGGGAGCTGTTTTTT; CDR3aa: CASSLALRLAGGPTGELFF
j_gene: TRBJ2-3; d_gene: NA; v_gene: TRBV7-9; abundance: NA; CDR3nt: TGTGCCAGCAGCTTAGAAGGGGATACGCAGTATTTT; CDR3aa: CASSLEGDTQYF
j_gene: TRBJ1-2; d_gene: NA; v_gene: TRBV5-6; abundance: NA; CDR3nt: TGTGCCAGCAGCTTGGGGTCGTGGGGTGACTATGGCTACACCTTC; CDR3aa: CASSLGSWGDYGYTF
j_gene: TRBJ2-1; d_gene: TRBD2; v_gene: TRBV28; abundance: NA; CDR3nt: TGTGCCAGCAGTTCCGATGTGGCTAGCGGCTACAATGAGCAGTTCTTC; CDR3aa: CASSSDVASGYNEQFF
j_gene: TRBJ1-5; d_gene: NA; v_gene: TRBV5-1; abundance: NA; CDR3nt: TGCGCCAGCAGCTATTATCCCACCGACAGTCACAATCAGCCCCAGCATTTT; CDR3aa: CASSYYPTDSHNQPQHF
j_gene: TRBJ1-6; d_gene: NA; v_gene: TRBV28; abundance: NA; CDR3nt: TGTGCCAGCAGAGCTGACCTCTGGGGTTCACCCCTCCACTTT; CDR3aa: CASRADLWGSPLHF
j_gene: TRBJ1-5; d_gene: NA; v_gene: TRBV7-8; abundance: NA; CDR3nt: TGTGCCAGCAGCTTAGGGGCAGCGTATAGCAATCAGCCCCAGCATTTT; CDR3aa: CASSLGAAYSNQPQHF
j_gene: TRBJ1-1; d_gene: NA; v_gene: TRBV19; abundance: NA; CDR3nt: TGTGCCAGTACAGCAGATTACACTGAAGCTTTCTTT; CDR3aa: CASTADYTEAFF